This T cell receptor (beta chain) came from a study of blood T cell repertoires in COVID-19. Turning to the study itself: Some COVID-19 samples were acute and others convalescent; all came from the United States, Italy and Spain. The analysed material was cDNA or gDNA that came from T cells, B-cell-depleted T cells, or PBMCs.

The CDR3 loop spans 13 amino acids. Germline V CDR1 and CDR2: SNHLY, FYNNEI. In the authors' methods: Amplification with reference gene primers provided the estimates of nucleated cell counts. Profiling relied on immunoSEQ multiplex PCR, and the TCRdb table lists in-frame clones only, not all of them. That table gives V, J and clone size, and the DNA gave D and trimming. Of roughly 150,000 clones listed, around three quarters are singletons. Note on this clone: The junction departs from the called germline gene at one end, perhaps through a read error.

The source material was peripheral blood. The chain joins TRBV2 to TRBJ2-7; 8 bases map to TRBD1. The TCR comes from a man aged 45 to 65 with active or convalescent COVID-19. The CDR3 region is CATSDRGHYEQYF. In DNA form, the CDR3 reads TGTGCCACCAGTGACAGGGGCCATTACGAGCAGTACTTC.